The clone carrying this T cell receptor (beta chain) was recorded a few times. The antigen is undetermined. Repertoires were generated with immunoSEQ multiplex PCR, while TCRdb's copy carries only in-frame clones and drops some. Of about 40,000 clones listed, about four fifths were seen once; the top ten hold 6.5% to 8%. This entry belongs to a study of T cells in localized non-small cell lung cancer. Broader study findings: Uninvolved adjacent lung showed peak T cell clonality, exceeding tumor. Heterogeneity within the tumor remains possible, as just one region underwent sequencing. Blood T cell density predicted longer survival; adjacent-lung clonality, shorter. In adjacent lung appeared a median around 55 of the top 100 tumor clones.

Germline CDR1 and CDR2: LNHDA and SQIVND (reference sequence). The CDR3 has 13 residues. V lost 6 bases to trimming and J lost 4 bases, with 12 bases between them. The material was peripheral blood mononuclear cells, obtained before any cancer treatment. The sequence was collected from a male donor aged 60 or over with stage II lung adenocarcinoma. J is TRBJ1-1 and V is TRBV19, with D possibly matching TRBD1 (6 bases). In DNA form, the CDR3 reads TGTGCCAGTAGATCGCAGGGGCGCACTGAAGCTTTCTTT. Encoded protein: CASRSQGRTEAFF.